This T cell receptor beta chain stems from a study of cytomegalovirus exposure and HLA in healthy donors. Trimming stripped 5 bases from V and 0 bases from J, with 16 bases between. The CDR3 runs to 16 residues. Germline V CDR1 and CDR2: SGHNT, YENEEA. A multiplex PCR was run with 60 Vbeta primers and 13 Jbeta primers. Data came from immunoSEQ multiplex PCR; TCRdb stores just in-frame clones and leaves some out. The sample has around 120,000 clones; 80% are singletons. The chain joins TRBV11-3 to TRBJ1-1; a possible D gene is TRBD1 (5 bases). This clonotype was obtained from a man younger than 40 in good health and CMV-seronegative. Sequencing was done on a sample of PBMCs. The CDR3 DNA reads TGTGCCAGCAGCCGGGGGATCGGCAGCCTGAACACTGAAGCTTTCTTT. Its translation: CASSRGIGSLNTEAFF.